This TCR beta chain was identified in a study of neoadjuvant nivolumab and ipilimumab in lung cancer. Study-level results: TCR sequencing covered a small number of samples. Pathologic regression was not significantly tied to TCR clonality. Blood richness before therapy tracked richness in tumors resected after neoadjuvant therapy.

Germline CDR1 and CDR2: SGDLS and YYNGEE. The V end lost 3 bases, the J end lost 4 bases, and 16 bases lay between the germline ends. This CDR3 comprises 15 residues. The repertoire was sequenced with immunoSEQ multiplex PCR; TCRdb's copy has only in-frame clones and lacks some. This sample yields roughly 45,000 clones, of which roughly 91% are seen a single time; around 3.8% belongs to the top ten. Remarks on this clone: Its antigen remains unidentified.

The chain uses TRBV9 and TRBJ2-5; unclear D gene. The source material was blood, sampled before neoadjuvant nivolumab, alone or with ipilimumab. The sequence derives from an adult with non-small cell lung cancer. Some clones in this sample may be carry-over from other donors' samples. The CDR3 reads CASSAVGVSGETQYF. Here the CDR3 DNA reads TGTGCCAGCAGCGCAGTTGGGGTTTCGGGAGAGACCCAGTACTTC. Full variable domain (missing parts from reference TRBV9 and TRBJ2-5): DSGVTQTPKHLITATGQRVTLRCSPRSGDLSVYWYQQSLDQGLQFLIQYYNGEERAKGNILERFSAQQFPDLHSELNLSSLELGDSALYFCASSAVGVSGETQYFGPGTRLLVL.